This T cell receptor beta chain was sequenced in a study of cytotoxic CD8 clonotypes in ibrutinib-treated CLL. Here immunoSEQ multiplex PCR was the method, and the copy in TCRdb shows in-frame clones only, minus some. The sample carries roughly 200,000 clones, 70% recorded once. About this clone itself: The antigen is unknown.

The V gene's germline CDR1 is MNHEY and CDR2 SVGAGI. This CDR3 region has 14 residues. V was trimmed by 6 bases and J by 8 bases, leaving 16 bases between them. Points from the study as a whole: Sustained-remission patients were sampled at different times than progressing patients were. Clonality (at baseline) was higher than in age-matched healthy donors and tracked circulating CD8+ T-cell counts.

The chain links TRBV6-5 to TRBJ2-2, with D perhaps matching TRBD1 or TRBD2 (6 bases each). This TCR came from a human donor with chronic lymphocytic leukemia. The starting material was PBMCs, obtained after 12 months of ibrutinib treatment. CDR3 nucleotide sequence: TGTGCCAGCAGAGCCACGGGGGCCGGTGGGGAGCTGTTTTTT. It specifies CASRATGAGGELFF.